This record covers a single T cell receptor beta chain. No antigen is known for it. This CDR3 spans 16 amino acids. CDR1 SGHRS and CDR2 YFSETQ come from the germline V gene. With 4 bases clipped from V and 6 bases from J, the junction kept 6 bases outside the gene matches. Patients aged 2 to 39 years had fewer naive and more memory CD4+ and CD8+ T cells. The sample comes from a study of regulatory T cells. Study findings and constraints: In CD3G-deficient patients, conventional CD4+ T cells were enriched for hydrophobic CDR3 residues at positions 6 and 7.

Amplification used 52 TRBV primers and 13 TRBJ primers. The protocol was immunoSEQ multiplex PCR, while the TCRdb copy is restricted to in-frame clones and leaves out a portion. The sample holds 20,000 to 25,000 clones, around nine tenths seen once. The sample was conventional CD4+ T cells sorted from blood. The clonotype was recovered from a child under 18 with CD3G deficiency. The genes are TRBV5-1 and TRBJ2-1; 14 nucleotides agree with TRBD2. The CDR3 nucleotides read TGCGCCAGCAGCCCACTGACTAGCGGGAGGGCCAATGAGCAGTTCTTC. Its translation is CASSPLTSGRANEQFF.